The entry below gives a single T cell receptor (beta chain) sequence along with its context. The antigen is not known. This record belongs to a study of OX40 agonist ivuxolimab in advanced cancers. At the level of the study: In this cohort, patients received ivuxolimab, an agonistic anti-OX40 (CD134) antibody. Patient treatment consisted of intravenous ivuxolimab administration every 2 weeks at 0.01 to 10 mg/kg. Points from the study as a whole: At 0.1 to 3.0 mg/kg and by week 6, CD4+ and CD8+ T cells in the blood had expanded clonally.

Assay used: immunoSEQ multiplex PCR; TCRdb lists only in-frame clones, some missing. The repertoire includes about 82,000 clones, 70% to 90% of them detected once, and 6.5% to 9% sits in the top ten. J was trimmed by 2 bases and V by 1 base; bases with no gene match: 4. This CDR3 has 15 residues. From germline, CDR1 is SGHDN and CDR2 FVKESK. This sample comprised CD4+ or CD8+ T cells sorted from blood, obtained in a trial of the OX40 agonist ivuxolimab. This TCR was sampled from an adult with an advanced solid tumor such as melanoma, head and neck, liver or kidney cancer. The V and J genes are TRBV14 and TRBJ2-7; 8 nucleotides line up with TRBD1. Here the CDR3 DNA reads TGTGCCAGCAGCCAAGTCGGACAGGGCACCTACGAGCAGTACTTC. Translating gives CASSQVGQGTYEQYF.